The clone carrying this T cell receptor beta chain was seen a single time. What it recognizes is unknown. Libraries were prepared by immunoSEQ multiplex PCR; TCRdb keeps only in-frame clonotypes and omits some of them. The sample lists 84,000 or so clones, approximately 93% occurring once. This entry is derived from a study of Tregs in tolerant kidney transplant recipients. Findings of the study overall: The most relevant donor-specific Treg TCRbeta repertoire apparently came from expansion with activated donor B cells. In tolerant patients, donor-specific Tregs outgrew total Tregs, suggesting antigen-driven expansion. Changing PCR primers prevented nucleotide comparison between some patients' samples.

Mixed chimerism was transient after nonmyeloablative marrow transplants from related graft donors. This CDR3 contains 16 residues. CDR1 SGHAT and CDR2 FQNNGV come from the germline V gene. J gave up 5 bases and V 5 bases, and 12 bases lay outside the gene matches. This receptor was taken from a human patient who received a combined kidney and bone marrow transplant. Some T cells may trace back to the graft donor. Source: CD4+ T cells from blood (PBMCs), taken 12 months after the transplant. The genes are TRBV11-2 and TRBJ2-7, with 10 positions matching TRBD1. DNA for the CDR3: TGTGCCAGCAGCCTCCTTGGGGGACAGGGGTTCGACGAGCAGTACTTC. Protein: CASSLLGGQGFDEQYF.